The present T cell receptor beta chain was sequenced within a study of blood T cells in healthy people across ages. Background on the study: There was about one barcoded beta molecule captured by template switching per two T cells.

Broader study findings: Across samples, TCR beta diversity tracked strongly with naive T cell percentage.

A second PCR of 7 to 11 cycles used a sample-barcoded 5' primer and a J-beta primer mix. Via MiXCR, TCRdb re-called the 5' RACE reads, giving one row per CDR3 protein. The data contain about 380,000 distinct CDR3 sequences, about 55% of them singletons. To note about this clonotype: No antigen is known for it.

Trimming cost V 5 bases and J 3 bases; bases outside gene matches: 9. This CDR3 is 16 amino acids long. Germline CDR1 and CDR2: DFQATT and SNEGSKA (reference sequence). Extractions gave at least 6 micrograms of total RNA per sample. This clonotype was sampled from a man aged 55 to 70 in good health. Material: blood. This sequence joins TRBV20-1 and TRBJ2-3; 12 nucleotides match TRBD2. The CDR3 reads CSAPPASGGGTDTQYF. The DNA of the CDR3 is TGCAGTGCTCCCCCGGCTAGCGGGGGGGGAACAGATACGCAGTATTTT.